Each of the 10 T cell receptor beta chains below was sequenced from the same sample in a study of T cell responses to AZD1222 COVID-19 vaccine. TCRdb's table, derived via immunoSEQ multiplex PCR, lists solely in-frame clones and lacks some. The data contain about 180,000 clones, about 86% of them seen just once; the ten biggest clones take up under 14%. Material: peripheral blood, obtained 28 days after the second AZD1222 dose. These receptors originate from an adult who received the AZD1222 COVID-19 vaccine.

This chain uses TRBV4-1 with TRBJ2-2; D is unclear. Deletions cut 0 bases from V and 6 bases from J, with 8 bases between. Germline-derived CDR1 and CDR2 are MGHRA and YSYEKL. The CDR3 covers 14 residues. Written as DNA, the CDR3 is TGCGCCAGCAGCCAAGAAAGATTGGCCGGGGAGCTGTTTTTT. Amino acid sequence: CASSQERLAGELFF.

The chain has TRBV20-1 and TRBJ1-5; the D gene is possibly TRBD1 (5 bases). The CDR3 has 13 amino acids. Trimming took off 3 bases at V and 6 bases at J, with 12 bases between the two ends. Germline lookup yields CDR1 DFQATT and CDR2 SNEGSKA (reference sequence). CDR3 residues: CSASGRDRQPQHF. CDR3 DNA sequence: TGCAGTGCTAGTGGCAGGGATCGTCAGCCCCAGCATTTT.

With respect to this clone: One junction end does not reproduce the germline sequence, and a read error may be involved. CDR3 in amino acids: CASSEAQGPEHF. The DNA of the CDR3 is TGTGCCAGCAGTGAAGCGCAAGGGCCCGAGCATTTT. The gene calls are TRBV2 and TRBJ1-5; no clear D. Germline V gives CDR1 SNHLY, CDR2 FYNNEI. This CDR3 has 12 amino acids.

This chain joins TRBV28 and TRBJ1-1; possible D gene TRBD1, 5 bases. CDR1 and CDR2 from the germline V gene are MDHEN and SYDVKM. V shed 11 bases and J shed 1 base, with 11 bases lying between them. The CDR3 length is 12 residues. CDR3 in DNA: TGTGCCGGGGGAGAGGAGAACACTGAAGCTTTCTTT. It translates to CAGGEENTEAFF.

J is TRBJ2-1 and V is TRBV18, with D perhaps being TRBD1 or TRBD2 (5 bases each). The CDR3 extends over 16 amino acids. Germline V gene data show CDR1 as KGHSH and CDR2 as LQKENI. V was shortened by 6 bases and J by 0 bases, with 15 bases between the two germline ends. The CDR3 region is CASSPGTESSYNEQFF. CDR3 nucleotides: TGTGCCAGCTCCCCGGGGACCGAGAGCTCCTACAATGAGCAGTTCTTC.

This rearrangement joins TRBV12-5 to TRBJ2-2; TRBD1 might be the D (6 bases). Germline V gene sequence: CDR1 LGHNT, CDR2 FRNRAP. Trimming shortened V by 6 bases and J by 1 base, and 15 bases separated the two germline ends. There are 16 residues in the CDR3. For the CDR3, the DNA is TGTGCTAGTGGCCTAATACAGGGTATGAACACCGGGGAGCTGTTTTTT. It specifies CASGLIQGMNTGELFF.

The chain is built from TRBV5-1 and TRBJ1-1; D might be TRBD1 (6 bases). V gave up 3 bases and J gave up 0 bases, with 9 bases separating them. This CDR3 region has 14 residues. Germline V lookup: CDR1 SGHRS, CDR2 YFSETQ. CDR3: CASSSGQMNTEAFF. In DNA form, the CDR3 reads TGCGCCAGCAGCTCCGGACAGATGAACACTGAAGCTTTCTTT.

The chain is built from TRBV28 and TRBJ2-2; D not certain. V was trimmed by 3 bases and J by 2 bases, leaving 7 bases between them. The CDR3 is 14 residues long. CDR1 and CDR2 from the germline V gene are MDHEN and SYDVKM. This chain's CDR3 is CASSFSHNTGELFF. The CDR3 bases are TGTGCCAGCAGTTTTAGTCATAACACCGGGGAGCTGTTTTTT.

For the CDR3, the DNA is TGTGCCAGCAGTTCCAGCGGCCCTCCTATGGATACGCAGTATTTT. Translation gives CASSSSGPPMDTQYF. The rearrangement joins TRBV6-5 to TRBJ2-3, with D possibly being TRBD2 (5 bases). CDR3 length: 15 residues. Germline V gives CDR1 MNHEY, CDR2 SVGAGI. V lost 4 bases to trimming and J lost 6 bases, with 17 bases between them.

The chain uses TRBV19 and TRBJ1-1; tentative D call: TRBD1 (6 bases). CDR1 is LNHDA, CDR2 SQIVND, per germline (reference sequence). V was pared by 3 bases and J by 4 bases, with 12 bases between. CDR3 length: 14 amino acids. The CDR3 loop reads CASSMRQVGTEAFF. The CDR3 DNA sequence: TGTGCCAGTAGTATGAGACAGGTCGGCACTGAAGCTTTCTTT. The full variable domain, with the rest looked up from reference TRBV19 and TRBJ1-1, is DGGITQSPKYLFRKEGQNVTLSCEQNLNHDAMYWYRQDPGQGLRLIYYSQIVNDFQKGDIAEGYSVSREKKESFPLTVTSAQKNPTAFYLCASSMRQVGTEAFFGQGTRLTVV.